This TCR beta chain is drawn from a study of blood T cell repertoires in COVID-19. At the level of the study: Donors in the United States, Italy and Spain gave samples during acute or convalescent COVID-19. PBMCs, B-cell-depleted T cells, or T cells provided the cDNA or gDNA that made up the material.

As processed by the authors: Reference gene primer amplification gave nucleated cell count estimates. TCRdb keeps only in-frame clones here, not all; method: immunoSEQ multiplex PCR. V, J and clone size were drawn from that table, and D and trimming were deduced from the DNA. The sample contains 120,000 or so clones, approximately 80% of which appear only once. This sequence originates from a human donor in a cohort sampled during active COVID-19. The sample was peripheral blood.

The CDR3 DNA reads TGTGCCACCAGCAGAGGCCCTAGCAACACCGGGGAGCTGTTTTTT. This codes for CATSRGPSNTGELFF. The chain is built from TRBV15 and TRBJ2-2, with D maybe TRBD2 (5 bases). V was clipped by 1 base and J by 2 bases, with 8 bases between them. The CDR3 is 15 amino acids. Germline V lookup: CDR1 LNHNV, CDR2 YYDKDF (reference sequence).